Shown below are 26 T cell receptor beta chains from a single sample sequenced in a study of pediatric ulcerative colitis. Generated by immunoSEQ multiplex PCR, the TCRdb table keeps only in-frame clones and is missing some. The sample lists around 65,000 clones, 75% to 85% occurring once. The sequenced material came from blood. The origin of the receptors is a boy younger than 18 with moderate ulcerative colitis.

The J gene is TRBJ1-5, the V gene TRBV7-9; no definite D call. The CDR3 extends over 16 amino acids. The germline gives CDR1 SEHNR, CDR2 FQNEAQ (reference sequence). The V end was cut by 1 base, the J end by 0 bases, with 10 bases between. The CDR3 loop is CASSLVGGYSNQPQHF. The DNA for the CDR3 is TGTGCCAGCAGCTTAGTGGGCGGTTATAGCAATCAGCCCCAGCATTTT.

The chain is built from TRBV19 and TRBJ2-3; the D gene could be TRBD1 or TRBD2 (5 bases each). The CDR3 has 13 amino acids. V shed 7 bases and J shed 3 bases, with 11 bases lying between them. The V gene's germline CDR1 is LNHDA and CDR2 SQIVND (reference sequence). The CDR3 protein is CASNLGVTDTQYF. For the CDR3, the DNA is TGTGCCAGTAATTTGGGGGTTACAGATACGCAGTATTTT.

V gene TRBV11-3 combines with J gene TRBJ2-3, with unresolved D. This CDR3 comprises 13 residues. The germline gives CDR1 SGHNT, CDR2 YENEEA. The V end was cut by 4 bases, the J end by 5 bases, with 10 bases between. The CDR3 region has the DNA TGTGCCAGCAGCTCGGTAGTGGGAGATACGCAGTATTTT. Protein sequence: CASSSVVGDTQYF. The full variable domain, in which reference TRBV11-3 and TRBJ2-3 provide the parts outside the CDR3, is EAGVVQSPRYKIIEKKQPVAFWCNPISGHNTLYWYLQNLGQGPELLIRYENEEAVDDSQLPKDRFSAERLKGVDSTLKIQPAELGDSAVYLCASSSVVGDTQYFGPGTRLTVL.

This chain uses TRBV19 with TRBJ2-1; TRBD2 is a possible D gene (5 bases). The CDR3 contains 16 residues. The germline V gene has CDR1 LNHDA and CDR2 SQIVND (reference sequence). Trimming shortened V by 5 bases and J by 0 bases, and 14 bases separated the two germline ends. Here the CDR3 reads CASSPRSRGSYNEQFF. The CDR3 DNA is TGTGCCAGTAGTCCACGTAGTCGGGGCTCCTACAATGAGCAGTTCTTC.

V usage is TRBV30 and J usage is TRBJ2-1; 8 bases are a match to TRBD2. The CDR3 is 14 residues long. V gave up 4 bases and J gave up 4 bases; unmatched junction bases: 6. Germline V CDR1 and CDR2: GTSNPN, SVGIG (reference sequence). The CDR3 reads CAWNGLAGYNEQFF. The DNA of the CDR3 is TGTGCCTGGAATGGGCTAGCGGGTTACAATGAGCAGTTCTTC. The variable domain in full, with the rest retrieved from reference TRBV30 and TRBJ2-1, is SQTIHQWPATLVQPVGSPLSLECTVEGTSNPNLYWYRQAAGRGLQLLFYSVGIGQISSEVPQNLSASRPQDRQFILSSKKLLLSDSGFYLCAWNGLAGYNEQFFGPGTRLTVL.

This chain uses TRBV5-1 with TRBJ2-7; 7 bases agree with TRBD2. V gave up 4 bases and J gave up 2 bases; unmatched junction bases: 12. Germline CDR1 is SGHRS and CDR2 is YFSETQ. The CDR3 is made up of 16 amino acids. The CDR3 is CASSPSPGAGAYEQYF. CDR3 DNA: TGCGCCAGCAGCCCATCACCCGGGGCGGGGGCCTACGAGCAGTACTTC.

The table lists this clone with a count of one. CDR3 in amino acids: CASSLRIAEEHTIYF. CDR3 sequence (DNA): TGTGCCAGCAGCCTCCGGATCGCGGAGGAACACACCATATATTTT. The chain links TRBV4-2 to TRBJ1-3; no firm D call. The CDR3 extends over 15 amino acids. The ends were cut back, 4 bases at V and 8 bases at J, with 18 bases in the middle. Germline V gene data show CDR1 as LGHNA and CDR2 as YNFKEQ.

The chain joins TRBV7-9 to TRBJ1-3; no definite D call. Trimming took off 6 bases at V and 4 bases at J, with 7 bases between the two ends. The CDR3 loop spans 12 amino acids. CDR1 and CDR2 (germline): SEHNR, FQNEAQ (reference sequence). The CDR3 reads CASRPEGNTIYF. The DNA for the CDR3 is TGTGCCAGCAGACCCGAGGGAAACACCATATATTTT.

The chain recombines TRBV7-2 with TRBJ2-3; D may match TRBD1 or TRBD2 (6 bases each). With 3 bases removed from V and 0 bases from J, the gap between germline ends came to 13 bases. The germline CDR1 and CDR2 sequences are SGHTA and FQGNSA. This CDR3 has 16 residues. CDR3 region: CASSLGGGASTDTQYF. DNA for the CDR3: TGTGCCAGCAGCTTGGGGGGCGGGGCCAGCACAGATACGCAGTATTTT.

This clone was detected only a few times. V and J are TRBV13 and TRBJ1-1, with a tentative D call TRBD1 (6 bases). This CDR3 has 16 amino acids. Germline loops: CDR1 PRHDT, CDR2 FYEKMQ (reference sequence). With 4 bases removed from V and 1 base from J, the gap between germline ends came to 16 bases. CDR3 sequence: CASSSLRGQENTEAFF. CDR3 nucleotide sequence: TGTGCCAGCAGCTCCTTACGGGGGCAGGAGAACACTGAAGCTTTCTTT. Full variable domain (outside the CDR3, taken from reference TRBV13 and TRBJ1-1): AAGVIQSPRHLIKEKRETATLKCYPIPRHDTVYWYQQGPGQDPQFLISFYEKMQSDKGSIPDRFSAQQFSDYHSELNMSSLELGDSALYFCASSSLRGQENTEAFFGQGTRLTVV.

The chain is built from TRBV5-1 and TRBJ1-2, with 9 bases identical to TRBD1. There are 14 residues in the CDR3. The ends lost 0 bases at V and 6 bases at J; junction bases unmatched: 3. Germline V gene sequence: CDR1 SGHRS, CDR2 YFSETQ. This CDR3 is CASSLAGQGHGYTF. The CDR3 DNA follows: TGCGCCAGCAGCTTGGCGGGACAGGGACATGGCTACACCTTC. Full variable domain (rest looked up from reference TRBV5-1 and TRBJ1-2): KAGVTQTPRYLIKTRGQQVTLSCSPISGHRSVSWYQQTPGQGLQFLFEYFSETQRNKGNFPGRFSGRQFSNSRSEMNVSTLELGDSALYLCASSLAGQGHGYTFGSGTRLTVV.

The gene calls are TRBV19 and TRBJ2-2; either TRBD1 or TRBD2 may fit D (5 bases each). Between the trimmed V and J ends, which lost 10 bases and 5 bases, there was a span of 23 bases. CDR3 length: 16 residues. CDR1 LNHDA and CDR2 SQIVND come from the germline V gene (reference sequence). In nucleotides, the CDR3 is TGTGCCACAAGTCCCCGAACGGGACCACGGACCGGGGAGCTGTTTTTT. Translated: CATSPRTGPRTGELFF.

The V and J genes are TRBV2 and TRBJ2-7, with 9 positions matching TRBD1. Germline trimming cut 3 bases from V and 5 bases from J; bases unmatched to any gene: 5. CDR3 length: 14 residues. Germline CDR1 and CDR2: SNHLY and FYNNEI. The CDR3 reads CASSEDTGGNEQYF. CDR3 sequence (DNA): TGTGCCAGCAGTGAGGACACAGGGGGCAACGAGCAGTACTTC.

This clone was detected only once. The chain employs TRBV29-1 and TRBJ2-7, with unresolved D. The germline gives CDR1 SQVTM, CDR2 ANQGSEA. V was cut by 2 bases and J by 3 bases, with 8 bases left in between. This CDR3 has 12 amino acids. The CDR3 bases are TGCAGCGTTGAATTGGGCGTCTACGAGCAGTACTTC. Protein product: CSVELGVYEQYF.

The V call is TRBV5-1, the J call TRBJ1-2; D gene ambiguous. Germline CDR1 and CDR2: SGHRS and YFSETQ. V was shortened by 4 bases and J by 8 bases, with 18 bases between the two germline ends. The CDR3 contains 14 residues. CDR3 sequence reads: CASSLPTTSWGYTF. The CDR3 bases are TGCGCCAGCAGCCTGCCTACAACCTCTTGGGGCTACACCTTC.

The chain uses TRBV4-1 and TRBJ1-1; the match to TRBD1 covers 12 bases. V was pared by 1 base and J by 7 bases, with 13 bases of the junction left unmatched. The germline V gene has CDR1 MGHRA and CDR2 YSYEKL. The CDR3 has 18 amino acids. The CDR3: CASSQVFRDRGRMNEAFF. The DNA for the CDR3 is TGCGCCAGCAGCCAAGTATTTCGGGACAGGGGGCGGATGAATGAAGCTTTCTTT.

The CDR3 nucleotides read TGTGCCAGCAGTGATTTTGGGACAGCGAGCACAGATACGCAGTATTTT. It translates to CASSDFGTASTDTQYF. V and J are TRBV25-1 and TRBJ2-3, with 7 bases matching TRBD1. This CDR3 region has 16 residues. J gave up 0 bases and V 3 bases, and 6 bases lay outside the gene matches. CDR1 is MGHDK and CDR2 is SYGVNS in the germline V gene.

The chain combines TRBV7-6 with TRBJ2-7, with D uncertain. The V end was cut by 5 bases, the J end by 6 bases, with 14 bases between. CDR1 is SGHVS and CDR2 is FNYEAQ in the germline V gene. This CDR3 contains 13 residues. Written as DNA, the CDR3 is TGTGCCAGCAGCCTATCAGTGTCGAGCGAGCAGTACTTC. This gives the protein CASSLSVSSEQYF. The full variable domain, in which reference TRBV7-6 and TRBJ2-7 provide the parts outside the CDR3, is GAGVSQSPRYKVTKRGQDVALRCDPISGHVSLYWYRQALGQGPEFLTYFNYEAQQDKSGLPNDRFSAERPEGSISTLTIQRTEQRDSAMYRCASSLSVSSEQYFGPGTRLTVT.

This chain joins TRBV7-9 and TRBJ1-1, with D perhaps TRBD1 (5 bases). V was pared by 8 bases and J by 4 bases, with 23 bases between. The CDR3 runs 16 residues. The V gene's germline CDR1 is SEHNR and CDR2 FQNEAQ (reference sequence). The CDR3 nucleotides read TGTGCCAGCTCCATTTCGGGGGGAATAGTTCCCACTGAAGCTTTCTTT. It translates to CASSISGGIVPTEAFF.

This chain links TRBV30 with TRBJ1-5, with TRBD1 matching over 7 bases. Losses at the gene ends were 3 bases for V and 2 bases for J; bases not matched to a gene: 4. Germline V CDR1 and CDR2: GTSNPN, SVGIG (reference sequence). CDR3 length: 14 amino acids. CDR3 DNA: TGTGCCTGGAGGTCTACAGGGGGCAATCAGCCCCAGCATTTT. Translation: CAWRSTGGNQPQHF.

The chain carries TRBV20-1 and TRBJ2-5; the D gene could be TRBD1 or TRBD2 (5 bases each). CDR1 is DFQATT, CDR2 SNEGSKA, per germline (reference sequence). V shed 5 bases and J shed 9 bases, with 13 bases lying between them. The CDR3 extends over 11 amino acids. The CDR3, as DNA: TGCAGTGCTCCACTAGGGGACCCCCAGTACTTC. Amino acids: CSAPLGDPQYF.

The rearrangement links TRBV29-1 to TRBJ2-2; TRBD2 aligns across 11 bases. V lost 4 bases and J lost 1; bases outside the gene matches: 5. The length of the CDR3 is 16 residues. Germline CDR1 reads SQVTM; CDR2 reads ANQGSEA. The CDR3 loop reads CSVGPTSGVNTGELFF. CDR3 nucleotides: TGCAGCGTTGGCCCGACTAGCGGGGTGAACACCGGGGAGCTGTTTTTT.

V usage is TRBV11-2 and J usage is TRBJ2-7; tentative D call: TRBD1 (6 bases). Germline V gene sequence: CDR1 SGHAT, CDR2 FQNNGV. V gave up 1 base and J gave up 3 bases, with 7 bases separating them. The CDR3 contains 13 residues. CDR3 coding DNA: TGTGCCAGCAGCTTAGGGGGACACTACGAGCAGTACTTC. Its protein product is CASSLGGHYEQYF.

The genes are TRBV6-1 and TRBJ2-1; the match to TRBD1 covers 7 bases. Germline values: CDR1 MNHNS, CDR2 SASEGT. The CDR3 sequence is 13 residues long. Trimming took 11 bases from V and 3 from J; bases not matched to a gene: 7. CDR3 sequence reads: CALRAGGYNEQFF. The CDR3 region has the DNA TGTGCCTTAAGGGCAGGGGGCTACAATGAGCAGTTCTTC.

J is TRBJ1-5 and V is TRBV28, with D perhaps TRBD1 (6 bases). Per germline, CDR1 MDHEN and CDR2 SYDVKM. The CDR3 loop spans 17 amino acids. Trimming shortened V by 6 bases and J by 0 bases, and 18 bases separated the two germline ends. The CDR3, as DNA: TGTGCCAGCAGCCGCGAGAGAACAGGGTTTAGCAATCAGCCCCAGCATTTT. This translates into CASSRERTGFSNQPQHF.

Only a few counts were recorded for this clone. The chain combines TRBV29-1 with TRBJ1-2; D ambiguous. Between the trimmed V and J ends, which lost 4 bases and 0 bases, there was a span of 9 bases. In germline, CDR1 is SQVTM, CDR2 ANQGSEA. This CDR3 is built from 13 residues. The CDR3 DNA sequence: TGCAGCGTTGGATTACAAACTAACTATGGCTACACCTTC. It encodes CSVGLQTNYGYTF.